This is a list of T cell receptor beta chains from one sample in a study of cytomegalovirus exposure and HLA in healthy donors. Assay: immunoSEQ multiplex PCR; the TCRdb copy retains only in-frame clones and omits some. The table records approximately 120,000 clones, more than 70% of them present only once. What was sequenced was PBMCs. The origin of the receptors is a woman aged 45-60 years in good health and CMV-seropositive. CDR3s include the opening cysteine and the closing phenylalanine or tryptophan. D genes are given only for firm matches. The size field is filled for only some rows; it gives once, few, many or a size class.

TRBD1	TRBV14	TRBJ1-6	once	TGTGCCAGCAGCCATGCCGGGACAGGGAGGAGATCACCCCTCCACTTT	CASSHAGTGRRSPLHF
-	TRBV7-2	TRBJ1-5	-	TGTGCCAGCAGCTTATTCGGGGGGCGAAGCAATCAGCCCCAGCATTTT	CASSLFGGRSNQPQHF
TRBD1	TRBV5-6	TRBJ2-6	-	TGTGCCAGCAGCCGCCGGGACAGGGCTGGGGCCAACGTCCTGACTTTC	CASSRRDRAGANVLTF
-	TRBV7-9	TRBJ2-2	-	TGTGCCAGCAGCTTTTACGGGAGTCGGACCGGGGAGCTGTTTTTT	CASSFYGSRTGELFF
TRBD2	TRBV7-3	TRBJ2-3	once	TGTGCCAGCAGCTCCAGCGGGGGGGCGGATACGCAGTATTTT	CASSSSGGADTQYF
-	TRBV5-1	TRBJ1-1	-	TGCGCCAGCAGCTTGGCCGAGGAGGGGTACGTGGTGAACACTGAAGCTTTCTTT	CASSLAEEGYVVNTEAFF
TRBD1	TRBV29-1	TRBJ2-5	-	TGCAGCACACCGGGACAGACTACGCAAGAGACCCAGTACTTC	CSTPGQTTQETQYF
-	TRBV7-9	TRBJ2-3	once	TGTGCCAGCCGCCCACTGAGCCTCGCAGATACGCAGTATTTT	CASRPLSLADTQYF
-	TRBV7-2	TRBJ1-6	-	TGTGCCAGCAGCTTAATACTAGTCGGGGATTCACCCCTCCACTTT	CASSLILVGDSPLHF
-	TRBV15	TRBJ2-1	once	TGTGCCACCAGCAGAGGACTCTACAATGAGCAGTTCTTC	CATSRGLYNEQFF
TRBD1	TRBV10-3	TRBJ1-1	once	TGTGCCATCAGTGACCACGGCCGGGCAGGGGGAACTGAAGCTTTCTTT	CAISDHGRAGGTEAFF
-	TRBV6-5	TRBJ2-2	-	TGTGCCAGCAGTTACTCCTACGACACCGGGGAGCTGTTTTTT	CASSYSYDTGELFF
-	TRBV30	TRBJ1-3	-	TGTGCCTGGAGTGACTACACCATATATTTT	CAWSDYTIYF
-	TRBV5-1	TRBJ2-7	once	TGCGCCAGCACCGGGGAAGGGTACGAGCAGTACTTC	CASTGEGYEQYF
TRBD1	TRBV6-5	TRBJ1-2	few	TGTGCCAGCAGTTCCCACCAGGGGGGAAACTATGGCTACACCTTC	CASSSHQGGNYGYTF
TRBD1	TRBV5-1	TRBJ1-5	once	TGCGCCAGCATTCTGACAGGGCTTATGAGAAATCAGCCCCAGCATTTT	CASILTGLMRNQPQHF
-	TRBV5-1	TRBJ2-7	-	TGCGCCAGCAGCTTGGCGGAGCGCTCCTACGAGCAGTACTTC	CASSLAERSYEQYF
TRBD1	TRBV5-1	TRBJ2-1	-	TGCGCCAGCAGCTTCCATGCGGGACAGGGTTACAATGAGCAGTTCTTC	CASSFHAGQGYNEQFF
TRBD2	TRBV9	TRBJ2-2	-	TGTGCCAGCAGCGTAATTCCGCCGGGACTAGGGAACACCGGGGAGCTGTTTTTT	CASSVIPPGLGNTGELFF
TRBD2	TRBV18	TRBJ2-5	few	TGTGCCAGCTCCCCGGGAGGGACCCAGTACTTC	CASSPGGTQYF
TRBD2	TRBV2	TRBJ2-3	-	TGTGCCAGCAGGGAGGTAGCGGGGACAGATACGCAGTATTTT	CASREVAGTDTQYF
TRBD2	TRBV27	TRBJ2-1	-	TGTGCCAGCAGTTTGTTCGGCGGGGGGGCAGTCAATGAGCAGTTCTTC	CASSLFGGGAVNEQFF
-	TRBV29-1	TRBJ1-1	-	TGCAGCGCAAGCCCAGACAACGAAGCTTTCTTT	CSASPDNEAFF
-	TRBV4-1	TRBJ1-1	-	TGCGCCAGCAGCCAAGAAGACAGCTACACTGAAGCTTTCTTT	CASSQEDSYTEAFF
TRBD1	TRBV6-4	TRBJ2-1	-	TGTGCCAGCAGGCCGGACAGGACCTCCTACAATGAGCAGTTCTTC	CASRPDRTSYNEQFF
TRBD2	TRBV20-1	TRBJ2-7	few	TGCAGTGCTTTTTGGGGGGGACTGGACATATTC	CSAFWGGLDIF
-	TRBV2	TRBJ2-5	-	TGTGCCAGCAGCCCCCAAGGGGGCCAAGAGACCCAGTACTTC	CASSPQGGQETQYF
-	TRBV27	TRBJ1-2	-	TGTGCCAGCAGGCCCCGAGTATTGGCTAACTATGGCTACACCTTC	CASRPRVLANYGYTF
-	TRBV7-2	TRBJ2-5	-	TGTGCCAGCAGCTTGCATACACCCGGGACTTATGGGACCCAGTACTTC	CASSLHTPGTYGTQYF
TRBD1	TRBV2	TRBJ2-2	-	TGTGCCAGCAGCGGACAGGGATACACCGGGGAGCTGTTTTTT	CASSGQGYTGELFF
TRBD1	TRBV6-1	TRBJ2-1	few	TGTGCCAGCAGCGGGACAGGGGACGATGAGCAGTTCTTC	CASSGTGDDEQFF
-	TRBV11-3	TRBJ1-5	-	TGTGCCAGCAGCCCTCACGGGGTCGATATCAATCAGCCCCAGCATTTT	CASSPHGVDINQPQHF
-	TRBV18	TRBJ1-2	-	TGTGCCAGCGGTGCGGCAGCTAACTATGGCTACACCTTC	CASGAAANYGYTF
-	TRBV4-3	TRBJ1-1	-	TGCGCCAGCAGCCCTGTGGCCGGGAAGAACACTGAAGCTTTCTTT	CASSPVAGKNTEAFF
TRBD1	TRBV6-6	TRBJ2-5	-	TGTGCCAGCAGTTACTTGGGGTGGGACAGACAAGAGACCCAGTACTTC	CASSYLGWDRQETQYF
-	TRBV7-2	TRBJ1-5	-	TGTGCCAGCAGCCCGGCTAGTCATCAGCCCCAGCATTTT	CASSPASHQPQHF
-	TRBV18	TRBJ2-3	-	TGTGCCAGCTCACCACCTACAGGCTACACAGATACGCAGTATTTT	CASSPPTGYTDTQYF
-	TRBV27	TRBJ1-2	-	TGTGCCAGCAGTTACAAGGCGCGGGGTAACTATGGCTACACCTTC	CASSYKARGNYGYTF
-	TRBV6-5	TRBJ1-2	-	TGTGCCAGCACAGCCAGGGAAGACTATGGCTACACCTTC	CASTAREDYGYTF
-	TRBV7-2	TRBJ2-4	-	TGTGCCAGCAGCCGTCGGGGGAACATTCAGTACTTC	CASSRRGNIQYF
-	TRBV27	TRBJ1-2	-	TGTGCCAGCAGTTCGAGAGCAGGGGAAGCTAACTATGGCTACACCTTC	CASSSRAGEANYGYTF
-	TRBV7-2	TRBJ2-7	-	TGTGCCAGCAGCCTTCGGACGACAGGCGGGCTTGTCGAGCAGTACTTC	CASSLRTTGGLVEQYF
TRBD1	TRBV7-2	TRBJ1-3	few	TGTGCCAGCAGCCCCTACCTGGGACAGGGGGCTGGAAACACCATATATTTT	CASSPYLGQGAGNTIYF
TRBD2	TRBV2	TRBJ2-3	-	TGTGCCAGCCGTAGCGGGAGGGGAACAGATGCGCAGTATTTT	CASRSGRGTDAQYF
TRBD1	TRBV28	TRBJ1-2	-	TGTGCCAGCACCACGGGACAGCTCTATGGCTACACCTTC	CASTTGQLYGYTF